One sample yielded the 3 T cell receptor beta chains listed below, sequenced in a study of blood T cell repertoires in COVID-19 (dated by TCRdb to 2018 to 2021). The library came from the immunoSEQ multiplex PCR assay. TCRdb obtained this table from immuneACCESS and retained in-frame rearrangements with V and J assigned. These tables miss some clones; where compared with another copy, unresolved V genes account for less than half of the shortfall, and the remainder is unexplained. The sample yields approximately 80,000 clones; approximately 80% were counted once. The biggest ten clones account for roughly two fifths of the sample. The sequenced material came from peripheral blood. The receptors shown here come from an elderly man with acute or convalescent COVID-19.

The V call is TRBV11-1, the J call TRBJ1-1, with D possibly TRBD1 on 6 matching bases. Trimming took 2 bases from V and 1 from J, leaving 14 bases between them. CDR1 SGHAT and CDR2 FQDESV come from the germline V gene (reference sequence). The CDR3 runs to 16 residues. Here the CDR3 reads CASSLRGGGQNTEAFF. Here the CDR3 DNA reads TGTGCCAGCAGCTTAAGAGGGGGGGGCCAGAACACTGAAGCTTTCTTT.

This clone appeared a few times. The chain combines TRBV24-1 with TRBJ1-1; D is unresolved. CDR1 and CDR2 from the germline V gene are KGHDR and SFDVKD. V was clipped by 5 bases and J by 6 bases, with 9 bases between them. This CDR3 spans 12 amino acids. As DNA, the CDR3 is TGTGCCACCAGTGGTTCGAGCCCTGAAGCTTTCTTT. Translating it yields CATSGSSPEAFF.

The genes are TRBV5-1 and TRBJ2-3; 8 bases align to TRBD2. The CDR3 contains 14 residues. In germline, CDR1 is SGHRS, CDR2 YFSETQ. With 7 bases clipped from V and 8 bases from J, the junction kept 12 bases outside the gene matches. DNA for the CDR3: TGCGCCAGCGACCTCGGGGGGAGCGGGGGTACGCAGTATTTT. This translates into CASDLGGSGGTQYF.